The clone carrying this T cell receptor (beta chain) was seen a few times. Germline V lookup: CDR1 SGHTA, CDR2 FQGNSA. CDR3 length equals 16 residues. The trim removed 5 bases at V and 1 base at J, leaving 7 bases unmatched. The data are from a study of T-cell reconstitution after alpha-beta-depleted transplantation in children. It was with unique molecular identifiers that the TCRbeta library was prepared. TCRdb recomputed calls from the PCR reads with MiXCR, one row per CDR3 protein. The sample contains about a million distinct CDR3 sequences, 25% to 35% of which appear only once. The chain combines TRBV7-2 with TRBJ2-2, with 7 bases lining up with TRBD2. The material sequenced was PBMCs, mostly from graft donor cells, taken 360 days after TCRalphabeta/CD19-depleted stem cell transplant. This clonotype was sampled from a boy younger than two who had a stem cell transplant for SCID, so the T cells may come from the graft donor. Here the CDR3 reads CASSPRTRVNTGELFF. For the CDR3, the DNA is TGTGCCAGCAGCCCCCGGACTAGAGTGAACACCGGGGAGCTGTTTTTT.